This T cell receptor beta chain comes out of a study of cytomegalovirus exposure and HLA in healthy donors. Background on the study: A preliminary data release comprised 80 million or so unique TCRs obtained from HLA-typed donors. Findings of the study overall: Reportedly, TCR beta sequences accurately predicted HLA-A and HLA-B alleles in most subjects.

Of note for this clone: Its antigen is currently unknown.

V was pared by 1 base and J by 5 bases, with 5 bases of the junction left unmatched. The CDR3 runs 15 residues. Germline CDR1 and CDR2: MGHRA and YSYEKL. The PCR contained 60 Vbeta and 13 Jbeta primers. Produced via immunoSEQ multiplex PCR; TCRdb's table is partial and in-frame only. The data show around 120,000 clones, with about four fifths seen just once and 0.55% to 0.85% held by the top ten. The donors (healthy individuals) were bone marrow donors. This TCR was sampled from a man younger than 35 in good health and CMV-seronegative. J is TRBJ2-3 and V is TRBV4-1; 8 bases are a match to TRBD2. The material sequenced was PBMCs. The CDR3 loop reads CASSQGSGGIDTQYF. CDR3 coding DNA: TGCGCCAGCAGCCAAGGAAGCGGGGGCATAGATACGCAGTATTTT.